Sequencing of this T cell receptor beta chain was carried out in a study of blood T cell repertoires in COVID-19. Turning to the study itself: Material from acute and convalescent COVID-19 was sourced from the United States, Italy and Spain.

Under the authors' procedure: Counts of nucleated cells, estimated from reference gene primer amplification, were obtained. Generated by immunoSEQ multiplex PCR, the TCRdb table keeps only in-frame clones and is missing some. V and J calls and clone size come straight from that table; D and trimming were deduced from the DNA. The table shows about 180,000 clones, with about four fifths occurring only once. Sequenced sample: peripheral blood. The clonotype was recovered from a man between 65 and 79 years old with active or convalescent COVID-19.

For the CDR3, the DNA is TGTGCCAGCTCACCGCCTTCCAAACCGGACACTGAAGCTTTCTTT. Translation gives CASSPPSKPDTEAFF. The V call is TRBV18, the J call TRBJ1-1; the D is unclear. Trimming shortened V by 3 bases and J by 3 bases, and 14 bases separated the two germline ends. Germline assignment: CDR1 KGHSH and CDR2 LQKENI. The CDR3 has 15 residues.